This T cell receptor beta chain was observed in a study of blood T cell repertoires in COVID-19. Study-level background: Collection of acute and convalescent COVID-19 samples took place in the United States, Italy and Spain. In each case, the material was cDNA or gDNA derived from T cells, B-cell-depleted T cells, or PBMCs.

CDR3 size: 15 residues. CDR1 is KGHSH and CDR2 is LQKENI in the germline V gene. With 4 bases clipped from V and 1 base from J, the junction kept 5 bases outside the gene matches. Original data processing: Estimation of nucleated cell counts relied on the amplification of reference gene primers. Sequencing used immunoSEQ multiplex PCR; TCRdb keeps in-frame clones, though not all of them. Clonal size and the V and J genes are those of that table, whereas D and trimming came from the DNA. The sample shows 110,000 to 150,000 clones, 80% to 85% of them seen only once. This receptor was obtained from a human donor in a cohort sampled during active COVID-19. This rearrangement joins TRBV18 to TRBJ1-1, with TRBD1 matching 8 bases. Sequenced sample: peripheral blood. The CDR3 sequence is CASSLRQGRNTEAFF. Here the CDR3 DNA reads TGTGCCAGCTCACTCCGACAGGGGAGGAACACTGAAGCTTTCTTT.